These 26 T cell receptor beta chains were sequenced from one sample in a study of blood T cell repertoires in COVID-19. Profiled with immunoSEQ multiplex PCR; TCRdb holds only in-frame clones, not every one. This sample has under 60,000 clones, with approximately 89% found just once. The sample comprised peripheral blood. The receptors originated from a woman aged 80 or older with acute or convalescent COVID-19.

The chain uses TRBV6-5 and TRBJ1-1; no clear D gene. This CDR3 region has 14 residues. Trimming cost V 8 bases and J 3 bases, with 16 bases left between them. Germline V gene sequence: CDR1 MNHEY, CDR2 SVGAGI. CDR3 sequence reads: CASRSPGQYTEAFF. The CDR3 DNA follows: TGTGCCAGCCGAAGCCCGGGTCAGTACACTGAAGCTTTCTTT.

The rearrangement joins TRBV18 to TRBJ1-4, with 7 positions matching TRBD1. CDR3 length: 14 residues. CDR1 and CDR2 (germline): KGHSH, LQKENI. J gave up 8 bases and V 6 bases, and 9 bases lay outside the gene matches. This chain's CDR3 is CASSGGTANEKLFF. CDR3 in DNA: TGTGCCAGCTCTGGTGGGACAGCCAACGAAAAACTGTTTTTT.

This rearrangement joins TRBV23-1 to TRBJ2-1; possible D gene TRBD1, 5 bases. TRBV23-1 has ORF status, its function being uncertain. The CDR3 runs 16 residues. The V end lost 0 bases, the J end lost 6 bases, and 15 bases lay between the germline ends. CDR3 amino acids: CASSQSWGKGANEQFF. CDR3 in DNA: TGCGCCAGCAGTCAATCGTGGGGAAAAGGGGCCAATGAGCAGTTCTTC.

The rearrangement links TRBV15 to TRBJ2-5; D may be TRBD1 (6 bases). The V end was cut by 4 bases, the J end by 2 bases, with 11 bases between. CDR1 LNHNV and CDR2 YYDKDF come from the germline V gene (reference sequence). This CDR3 comprises 14 residues. The CDR3 DNA follows: TGTGCCACCAGCACCCCGGACAGACAAGAGACCCAGTACTTC. Amino acids: CATSTPDRQETQYF.

The J gene is TRBJ2-3, the V gene TRBV5-4; 14 bases are a match to TRBD2. CDR1 and CDR2 from the germline V gene are SGHNT and YYREEE (reference sequence). The CDR3 contains 17 residues. With V trimmed by 0 bases and J by 5 bases, 5 bases remained unmatched. CDR3 residues: CASSLEVGTSGGDTQYF. In DNA form, the CDR3 reads TGTGCCAGCAGCTTGGAGGTGGGGACTAGCGGGGGAGATACGCAGTATTTT.

The V and J genes are TRBV3-1 (or the pseudogene TRBV3-2) and TRBJ1-1, with a tentative D call TRBD1 (5 bases). The CDR3 is 15 residues long. V was shortened by 1 base and J by 1 base, with 10 bases between the two germline ends. Germline V gives CDR1 LGHDT, CDR2 YNNKEL (reference sequence). The CDR3 region is CASSQADRRNTEAFF. The DNA of the CDR3 is TGTGCCAGCAGCCAAGCCGACAGAAGGAACACTGAAGCTTTCTTT.

CDR3 DNA sequence: TGTGCCAGCAGTGGGGCTAGCGGGGGGGTGGAGACCCAGTACTTC. This translates into CASSGASGGVETQYF. The J gene is TRBJ2-5, the V gene TRBV2, with 12 bases fitting TRBD2. V was clipped by 4 bases and J by 5 bases; unmatched bases: 5. CDR3 length: 15 residues. The germline V gene encodes CDR1 SNHLY and CDR2 FYNNEI.

The chain recombines TRBV10-3 with TRBJ1-4; D not resolved. V shed 4 bases and J shed 0 bases, with 15 bases lying between them. CDR1 and CDR2 (germline): ENHRY, SYGVKD. The CDR3 spans 17 residues. The CDR3 region is CAISAGRAGSTNEKLFF. Written as DNA, the CDR3 is TGTGCCATCAGTGCCGGCCGCGCGGGCTCAACTAATGAAAAACTGTTTTTT.

The chain recombines TRBV28 with TRBJ1-1; D may be TRBD1 (5 bases). V was clipped by 6 bases and J by 4 bases, with 9 bases between them. There are 12 residues in the CDR3. Germline V gene sequence: CDR1 MDHEN, CDR2 SYDVKM. The CDR3 region has the DNA TGTGCCAGCAGCCTACAGGTCACTGAAGCTTTCTTT. It yields the protein CASSLQVTEAFF.

The chain carries TRBV18 and TRBJ2-5, with TRBD1 matching over 7 bases. V shed 3 bases, J shed 1 base, and the junction held 2 bases outside the gene matches. The CDR3 sequence is 14 residues long. In germline, CDR1 is KGHSH, CDR2 LQKENI. The CDR3 sequence: CASSPGQTQETQYF. Here the CDR3 DNA reads TGTGCCAGCTCACCGGGACAGACCCAAGAGACCCAGTACTTC.

The V gene is TRBV19, the J gene TRBJ2-3; TRBD2 matches 12 bases. J lost 4 bases, V lost 6 bases, and 8 bases had no gene match. CDR1 is LNHDA and CDR2 is SQIVND in the germline V gene (reference sequence). This CDR3 comprises 16 residues. The CDR3 is CASRPQLAGGADTQYF. CDR3 in DNA: TGTGCCAGTAGGCCGCAACTAGCGGGGGGCGCAGATACGCAGTATTTT.

This clone was seen just once. This chain joins TRBV28 and TRBJ1-3; TRBD1 might be the D (5 bases). The CDR3 is 17 amino acids. Between the trimmed V and J ends, which lost 5 bases and 0 bases, there was a span of 17 bases. From germline, CDR1 is MDHEN and CDR2 SYDVKM. The CDR3 here is CASSPPPGGSSGNTIYF. CDR3 DNA: TGTGCCAGCAGTCCCCCCCCGGGGGGGAGCTCTGGAAACACCATATATTTT.

The chain recombines TRBV5-6 with TRBJ1-2; the D gene is possibly TRBD1 (6 bases). The germline CDR1 and CDR2 sequences are SGHDT and YYEEEE. The V gene lost 6 bases and the J gene lost 10 bases, with 25 bases spanning the gap. The CDR3 is made up of 15 amino acids. CDR3 DNA sequence: TGTGCCAGCATCCGAAGGGGGGGGATGGCGTTTGACTACACCTTC. Amino acids: CASIRRGGMAFDYTF. Variable domain in full (rest from reference TRBV5-6 and TRBJ1-2): DAGVTQSPTHLIKTRGQQVTLRCSPKSGHDTVSWYQQALGQGPQFIFQYYEEEERQRGNFPDRFSGHQFPNYSSELNVNALLLGDSALYLCASIRRGGMAFDYTFGSGTRLTVV.

For the CDR3, the DNA is TGTGCCACCAGCAGAGATATTGGGACTAGCGGAAACAATGAGCAGTTCTTC. It translates to CATSRDIGTSGNNEQFF. The rearrangement links TRBV15 to TRBJ2-1; 11 positions agree with TRBD2. CDR3 length equals 17 residues. Germline trimming cut 0 bases from V and 5 bases from J; bases unmatched to any gene: 6. Germline V gene data show CDR1 as LNHNV and CDR2 as YYDKDF (reference sequence).

The rearrangement joins TRBV19 to TRBJ2-1; no clear D. Germline V lookup: CDR1 LNHDA, CDR2 SQIVND (reference sequence). V was trimmed by 3 bases and J by 5 bases, leaving 8 bases between them. The CDR3 contains 13 residues. CDR3 amino acids: CASSIYRDNEQFF. In nucleotides, the CDR3 is TGTGCCAGTAGTATTTACCGGGACAATGAGCAGTTCTTC.

V and J are TRBV2 and TRBJ2-2; D may be TRBD1 (5 bases). Trimming left V 8 bases short and J 2 bases short, with 12 bases between. The CDR3 runs 14 residues. The germline V gene has CDR1 SNHLY and CDR2 FYNNEI. Here the CDR3 DNA reads TGTGCCAGCGCGCAGACAGAAAACACCGGGGAGCTGTTTTTT. This translates into CASAQTENTGELFF.

The chain links TRBV6-6 to TRBJ2-7; possible D gene TRBD2, 6 bases. This CDR3 contains 12 residues. CDR1 and CDR2 from the germline V gene are MNHNY and SVGAGI (reference sequence). V was trimmed by 4 bases and J by 7 bases, leaving 11 bases between them. Here the CDR3 DNA reads TGTGCCAGCAGTTCCGCGGGGTGGGAGCAGTACGTC. Translation: CASSSAGWEQYV.

V is TRBV4-1 and J is TRBJ1-1; the match to TRBD1 covers 7 bases. V dropped 3 bases and J dropped 4; count of bases not matched to a gene: 8. This CDR3 has 15 residues. Per the germline V gene, CDR1 is MGHRA and CDR2 is YSYEKL. CDR3 region: CASSQSGTAGTEAFF. The CDR3 DNA sequence: TGCGCCAGCAGCCAGTCCGGGACAGCCGGCACTGAAGCTTTCTTT.

V and J are TRBV6-5 and TRBJ1-2; the D is unclear. The V gene lost 4 bases and the J gene lost 4 bases, with 10 bases spanning the gap. Germline V gene data show CDR1 as MNHEY and CDR2 as SVGAGI. This CDR3 comprises 13 residues. The CDR3 DNA reads as TGTGCCAGCAGTTGGCGGGGAGGCTATGGCTACACCTTC. This encodes CASSWRGGYGYTF.

The V and J genes are TRBV5-1 and TRBJ1-1; 7 nucleotides line up with TRBD1. The CDR3 covers 13 residues. Per germline, CDR1 SGHRS and CDR2 YFSETQ. Germline trimming cut 4 bases from V and 8 bases from J; bases unmatched to any gene: 8. CDR3: CASSRDRALEAFF. Here the CDR3 DNA reads TGCGCCAGCAGCCGAGACAGGGCTTTGGAAGCTTTCTTT.

The chain uses TRBV10-3 and TRBJ2-7, with D uncertain. Between the trimmed V and J ends, which lost 0 bases and 0 bases, there was a span of 6 bases. Looked up from germline, CDR1 is ENHRY and CDR2 is SYGVKD. This CDR3 is built from 14 residues. The CDR3 spells CAISESANSYEQYV. DNA for the CDR3: TGTGCCATCAGTGAGTCGGCCAACTCCTACGAGCAGTACGTC.

The chain recombines TRBV15 with TRBJ1-1; D not resolved. Trimming cost V 0 bases and J 7 bases, with 15 bases left between them. The CDR3 spans 15 residues. Germline CDR1 and CDR2: LNHNV and YYDKDF (reference sequence). The CDR3: CATSRDSARSGEAFF. CDR3 nucleotide sequence: TGTGCCACCAGCAGAGATTCAGCCAGGTCCGGTGAAGCTTTCTTT.

V gene TRBV18 combines with J gene TRBJ2-4, with 7 bases lining up with TRBD1. CDR1 and CDR2 (germline): KGHSH, LQKENI. The CDR3 extends over 15 amino acids. The V gene end was trimmed by 8 bases and the J gene end by 1 base; junction bases not matched to a gene: 8. CDR3 DNA sequence: TGTGCCAGCCAAGAGACACAGGGGGCCAAAAACATTCAGTACTTC. Its protein is CASQETQGAKNIQYF.

V and J are TRBV19 and TRBJ2-5, with D possibly being TRBD1 (6 bases). Between the trimmed V and J ends, which lost 6 bases and 4 bases, there was a span of 12 bases. The germline V gene has CDR1 LNHDA and CDR2 SQIVND (reference sequence). The CDR3 is 13 amino acids. The CDR3 DNA reads as TGTGCCAGTAGACAGGGTCCAGGAGAGACCCAGTACTTC. It translates to CASRQGPGETQYF.

The DNA of the CDR3 is TGTGCCAGCAGTCGTCCCGGGACAGGGGGGGTCACTGAAGCTTTCTTT. It yields the protein CASSRPGTGGVTEAFF. The rearrangement joins TRBV28 to TRBJ1-1; 11 bases are shared with TRBD1. The germline V gene encodes CDR1 MDHEN and CDR2 SYDVKM. The trim removed 5 bases at V and 4 bases at J, leaving 9 bases unmatched. The CDR3 length is 16 residues.

The chain combines TRBV5-8 with TRBJ2-5; TRBD1 is a possible D gene (6 bases). The CDR3 has 15 residues. V was pared by 0 bases and J by 1 base, with 10 bases between. The V gene's germline CDR1 is SGHTS and CDR2 YDEGEE. CDR3 coding DNA: TGTGCCAGCAGCTTGGGGCAGGGGATCCAAGAGACCCAGTACTTC. It is translated as CASSLGQGIQETQYF.